The sequence of this T cell receptor (beta chain) was determined in a study of neurological immune-mediated disorders (dated by TCRdb to the late 2010s). Background for the entire study: Using UMI-based sequencing, the study compared peripheral blood TCR-beta repertoires from patients with HTLV-I-associated myelopathy (HAM/TSP), patients with multiple sclerosis, and healthy controls. Alongside PBMC samples, the set of about 97 TCR-beta libraries contained longitudinal samples, technical triplicates, and paired CD4+ and CD8+ T-cell subsets that had been sorted. The cohort comprised about 70 subjects: 14 HAM/TSP patients, 35 or so multiple sclerosis patients and some 20 healthy controls. General findings and caveats noted by the study authors: TCR clonal expansion was highest in HAM/TSP patients and lowest in MS patients, with MS patients falling below even healthy controls. No identical CDR3 amino acid sequences were shared among expanded clones across subjects, suggesting private TCR-beta repertoires in all groups.

This clonotype has a count of ten or more. This receptor's antigen is unknown. No much larger clonotype is one base removed from it; base qualities were not supplied. To synthesize cDNA, template-switch 5'RACE was performed with a primer carrying a 10-nucleotide random unique molecular identifier so that each TCR transcript was tagged. Every sequencing run yielded over 170 million TCR-beta sequences covering 15-18 subjects. The RNeasy kit was used to extract total RNA. TCR-beta VDJ regions were amplified with primers for the TCR constant region and the 5'RACE anchor, using the KAPA Real-time Library Amplification kit. A first PCR added sample indexes and Illumina adaptors, and a second PCR then raised library yield. After Ampure bead purification, the TCR product of roughly 650 bp was size-selected on a 2% E-gel SizeSelection system. Before pooling, libraries had their quality checked on a Bioanalyzer, their concentration measured with Qubit, and their quantity determined with the Kapa Library Quantification kit. Paired-end 2 x 150 bp sequencing of the libraries was performed on an Illumina HiSeq 2500. To increase sequence diversity, roughly 24-32% phiX was spiked into each library pool. Turning to the authors' computational methods: The UMI-based MiGEC pipeline processed quality-filtered reads and removed over 80% of raw TCR sequences during error correction. VDJ genes were aligned to IMGT germline references, and each clonotype was defined by a unique CDR3 amino acid sequence together with V-J genes. VDJtools evaluated clonal expansion, Shannon diversity and CDR3 relatedness (CalcPairwiseDistances, ClusterSamples); CLCbio workbench built phylogenetic trees. Using coefficient-of-variation modelling across technical triplicates, the study counted a clone as expanded if it had at least 8 unique UMIs. TCRdb ran its own pipeline on the public reads, namely fastp trimming at Q25 and MiXCR clone calling, and kept in-frame beta chains. All rows with the same CDR3 protein become a single entry with the most common DNA and genes. TCRdb's processing, not the study's, gives the V and J calls here. Within this sample are 45,000 to 55,000 distinct CDR3 sequences, with 10% of them counted one time only. The ten top clones hold 21% of the sample.

The V end loses 6 bases and the J end loses 11 bases, and a stretch of 23 bases separates them. Based on the germline V gene (reference sequence), the CDR1 and CDR2 sequences are LNHDA and SQIVND. Counted from cysteine to phenylalanine, this CDR3 has 16 amino acids. Kept here is only the CDR3 DNA, which spans 48 bases and is read in frame from base 1. For the unsorted PBMC libraries, 2 million PBMCs were stored in RNAlater at -80 degrees C until RNA extraction and were used to generate the libraries. Peripheral blood underwent Ficoll-Hypaque density gradient centrifugation to isolate PBMCs, which were then cryopreserved in liquid nitrogen.

Source material: PBMCs. This chain is built from TRBV19 and TRBJ2-6, and perhaps TRBD1 as D gene, on 6 matching bases. This sequence originates from a woman between 35 and 50 years old with HTLV-1-associated myelopathy (HAM/TSP). CDR3 loop: CASRGRDKAGVHVLTF. The DNA reads TGTGCCAGTAGAGGCCGGGACAAGGCTGGAGTACACGTCCTGACTTTC.